This T cell receptor beta chain was captured by sequencing in a study of shared clonotypes between healthy human individuals. Turning to the study itself: A couple of women and a few men aged 18 to 49 made up the donors. Study conclusions and caveats: Naive subsets, compared against memory subsets, generally had larger estimated richness values.

CDR1 and CDR2 from the germline V gene are SEHNR and FQNEAQ (reference sequence). Trimming left V 2 bases short and J 8 bases short, with 12 bases between. CDR3 length: 13 residues. Points on this clone: No antigen is known for it.

Sorted-subset replicate PCR reactions contained 200 ng DNA, corresponding to approximately 30,000 T cell genomes. Clones were sequenced by immunoSEQ multiplex PCR, and TCRdb holds only the in-frame ones, with some missing. In the table there are around 1.6 million clones, around 98% of which are singletons. Each of the donors was a healthy adult who was HIV-negative and had not had a recent acute infection or vaccination. The receptor comes from a man aged 30 to 39 in good health. The sample was naive CD4+ T cells sorted from blood. Stated subset: CD45RA+ positively selected. V gene TRBV7-9 combines with J gene TRBJ1-1; D gene ambiguous. CDR3 residues: CASSLSQRAEAFF. The DNA for the CDR3 is TGTGCCAGCAGCTTATCCCAAAGAGCCGAAGCTTTCTTT.